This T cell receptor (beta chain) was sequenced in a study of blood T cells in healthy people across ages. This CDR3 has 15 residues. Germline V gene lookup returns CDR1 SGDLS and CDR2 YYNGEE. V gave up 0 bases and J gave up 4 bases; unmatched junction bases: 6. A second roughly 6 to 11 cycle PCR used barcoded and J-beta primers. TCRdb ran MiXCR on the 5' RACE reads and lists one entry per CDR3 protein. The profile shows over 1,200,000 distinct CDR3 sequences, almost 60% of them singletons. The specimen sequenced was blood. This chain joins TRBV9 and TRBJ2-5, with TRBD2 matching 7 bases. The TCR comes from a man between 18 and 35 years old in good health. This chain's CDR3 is CASSVVGGSSETQYF. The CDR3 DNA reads TGTGCCAGCAGCGTAGTCGGGGGGAGTTCAGAGACCCAGTACTTC. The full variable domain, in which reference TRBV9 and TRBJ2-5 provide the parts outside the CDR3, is DSGVTQTPKHLITATGQRVTLRCSPRSGDLSVYWYQQSLDQGLQFLIQYYNGEERAKGNILERFSAQQFPDLHSELNLSSLELGDSALYFCASSVVGGSSETQYFGPGTRLLVL.